This TCR beta chain was identified during a study of T cell changes during pregnancy in multiple sclerosis. Some clones are missing from TCRdb's copy, which holds only in-frame ones; the method was immunoSEQ multiplex PCR. The sample has over 45,000 clones, approximately 90% seen once. The J segment lost 1 base and the V segment lost 4 bases, leaving 5 bases of the junction unmatched. The CDR3 has 16 amino acids. The germline gives CDR1 SGHNT, CDR2 YYREEE (reference sequence). The receptor comes from a female donor with multiple sclerosis, enrolled in a pregnancy study. Sequencing used peripheral blood, obtained in the first trimester of pregnancy. The gene calls are TRBV5-4 and TRBJ2-1; 10 bases map to TRBD2. The CDR3 nucleotides are TGTGCCAGCAGCCGCCCTAGCGGGGGTTCCTACAATGAGCAGTTCTTC. This gives the protein CASSRPSGGSYNEQFF.